A single sample gave rise to the 9 T cell receptor beta chains below, sequenced in a study of chemoradiotherapy in HPV16-positive cancers. Some clones are missing from TCRdb's copy, which holds only in-frame ones; the method was immunoSEQ multiplex PCR. Of about 29,000 clones in the sample, over 90% were seen once. Source: blood, taken from a patient who underwent chemoradiotherapy. Receptors originate from a human donor with HPV-associated anogenital cancer.

This chain uses TRBV28 with TRBJ1-2; perhaps TRBD1 as D (6 bases). Trimming removed 3 bases at V and 6 bases at J, with 20 bases between. From germline, CDR1 is MDHEN and CDR2 SYDVKM. This CDR3 contains 16 residues. DNA of the CDR3: TGTGCCAGCAGTTTGAAGTTCCGGGGGCGTATGGATGGCTACACCTTC. This codes for CASSLKFRGRMDGYTF.

This clone was counted between two and nine times. The chain joins TRBV11-2 to TRBJ2-7, with a possible D match to TRBD2 (6 bases). In germline, CDR1 is SGHAT, CDR2 FQNNGV. V gave up 3 bases and J gave up 12 bases, with 15 bases separating them. This CDR3 spans 12 amino acids. The CDR3: CASSLDRGTRYF. The CDR3 nucleotides are TGTGCCAGCAGCTTGGATCGGGGGACGCGGTACTTC.

The J gene is TRBJ2-7, the V gene TRBV7-9; D is unclear. Germline lookup yields CDR1 SEHNR and CDR2 FQNEAQ (reference sequence). The CDR3 runs 13 residues. Trimming stripped 3 bases from V and 1 base from J, with 7 bases between. The CDR3 reads CASSLWKSYEQYF. In DNA, the CDR3 is TGTGCCAGCAGCTTGTGGAAATCCTACGAGCAGTACTTC.

V gene TRBV11-3 combines with J gene TRBJ2-1; D remains unclear. V lost 5 bases to trimming and J lost 7 bases, with 9 bases between them. The CDR3 loop spans 12 amino acids. The V gene's germline CDR1 is SGHNT and CDR2 YENEEA. This CDR3 is CASSQVRNEQFF. DNA for the CDR3: TGTGCCAGCAGCCAGGTTAGAAATGAGCAGTTCTTC.

The rearrangement links TRBV6-5 to TRBJ2-7, with TRBD1 matching over 12 bases. The CDR3 is 16 amino acids. With 4 bases clipped from V and 7 bases from J, the junction kept 11 bases outside the gene matches. CDR1 and CDR2 from the germline V gene are MNHEY and SVGAGI. In DNA, the CDR3 is TGTGCCAGCAGTTTGGGGCCGGGACAGGGGGCGCTTGAGCAGTACTTC. Translating gives CASSLGPGQGALEQYF.

This chain links TRBV7-6 with TRBJ2-6; D is possibly TRBD2 (5 bases). CDR1 SGHVS and CDR2 FNYEAQ come from the germline V gene. The V end lost 5 bases, the J end lost 3 bases, and 8 bases lay between the germline ends. The CDR3 contains 14 residues. The CDR3 DNA reads TGTGCCAGCAGCCCCGGGAATGGGGCCAACGTCCTGACTTTC. Protein product: CASSPGNGANVLTF.

The chain carries TRBV19 and TRBJ1-6; unclear D gene. CDR3 length: 14 amino acids. The V gene lost 0 bases and the J gene lost 7 bases, with 7 bases spanning the gap. The germline gives CDR1 LNHDA, CDR2 SQIVND (reference sequence). The CDR3 DNA sequence: TGTGCCAGTAGTATAGAGATGGCCAATTCACCCCTCCACTTT. Translating it yields CASSIEMANSPLHF.

The chain employs TRBV5-6 and TRBJ1-1, with a weak D call TRBD1 (6 bases). CDR3 length: 15 residues. V was cut by 0 bases and J by 1 base, with 10 bases left in between. Germline CDR1 reads SGHDT; CDR2 reads YYEEEE. In nucleotides, the CDR3 is TGTGCCAGCAGCTTGGTTGGAGGGGGGAACACTGAAGCTTTCTTT. It translates to CASSLVGGGNTEAFF.

The V gene is TRBV5-6, the J gene TRBJ2-1, with a weak D call TRBD2 (6 bases). CDR3 length: 15 amino acids. V lost 2 bases, J lost 8 bases, and 17 bases lay in between. The germline V gene has CDR1 SGHDT and CDR2 YYEEEE. For the CDR3, the DNA is TGTGCCAGCAGCTTTTTGGATGGAAGGAGGGATGAGCAGTTCTTC. It specifies CASSFLDGRRDEQFF.